This T cell receptor (beta chain) was recorded in a study of T cell responses to AZD1222 COVID-19 vaccine. Study results and limitations: Repertoires in all cases were sampled only once the peak T cell response had passed. Dominant at 160-218 and 743-854, vaccine-associated CD4 TCRs also spanned spike.

To note about this clone: Its cognate antigen is unknown.

Libraries were prepared by immunoSEQ multiplex PCR; TCRdb keeps only in-frame clonotypes and omits some of them. The sample gives 50,000 to 55,000 clones, around 84% of which show up once; 27% is in the top ten. This receptor was taken from an adult in good health. Sequences were derived from peripheral blood, sampled on day 0 of AZD1222 vaccination.

This CDR3 is CASSLSGNTEAFF. The CDR3 DNA follows: TGTGCCAGCAGCTTATCGGGGAACACTGAAGCTTTCTTT. The chain has TRBV7-9 and TRBJ1-1; D remains ambiguous. This CDR3 has 13 amino acids. CDR1 is SEHNR and CDR2 is FQNEAQ in the germline V gene (reference sequence). Trimming removed 2 bases from V and 1 base from J, with 5 bases in between. The full variable domain, in which reference TRBV7-9 and TRBJ1-1 provide the parts outside the CDR3, is DTGVSQNPRHKITKRGQNVTFRCDPISEHNRLYWYRQTLGQGPEFLTYFQNEAQLEKSRLLSDRFSAERPKGSFSTLEIQRTEQGDSAMYLCASSLSGNTEAFFGQGTRLTVV.